Listed below are T cell receptor beta chains from one sample, sequenced in a study of blood T cell repertoires in COVID-19. Sequencing was performed with immunoSEQ multiplex PCR; in TCRdb, only in-frame clones are kept and a portion is missing. The table lists roughly 200,000 clones, 88% of them singletons. Sequences were obtained from peripheral blood. The source is a man aged 45-60 years with COVID-19, enrolled during active disease. CDR3s leave out the opening cysteine and the closing phenylalanine or tryptophan. The order of the fields is J gene, V gene, CDR3 protein.

j_gene: TRBJ2-7; v_gene: TRBV4-2; CDR3aa: ASSQGQGGSYEQY
j_gene: TRBJ2-3; v_gene: TRBV24-1; CDR3aa: ATSRSGGTDTQY
j_gene: TRBJ2-1; v_gene: TRBV15; CDR3aa: ATSRDLRTLYNEQF
j_gene: TRBJ2-7; v_gene: TRBV18; CDR3aa: ASSPPGQGDYEQY
j_gene: TRBJ1-1; v_gene: TRBV24-1; CDR3aa: ATSARGLGNTEAF
j_gene: TRBJ2-1; v_gene: TRBV9; CDR3aa: ASSPHIGLAGANEQF
j_gene: TRBJ2-2; v_gene: TRBV10-3; CDR3aa: AMKGGSNTGELF
j_gene: TRBJ1-4; v_gene: TRBV28; CDR3aa: ASSLVGQGHNEKLF
j_gene: TRBJ2-1; v_gene: TRBV4-3; CDR3aa: ASSQDQGGYEQF
j_gene: TRBJ2-3; v_gene: TRBV28; CDR3aa: ASFSQRGGSDTQY
j_gene: TRBJ1-2; v_gene: TRBV3-1/TRBV3-2; CDR3aa: ASSQEGTGNYGYT
j_gene: TRBJ2-4; v_gene: TRBV9; CDR3aa: ASSVGNSGGVQY
j_gene: TRBJ2-1; v_gene: TRBV5-1; CDR3aa: ASATSGRGNEQF
j_gene: TRBJ2-3; v_gene: TRBV2; CDR3aa: ASRGQGYTDTQY
j_gene: TRBJ1-3; v_gene: TRBV19; CDR3aa: ASRYSSGNTIY
j_gene: TRBJ2-1; v_gene: TRBV12-5; CDR3aa: ASGLGLTETNEQF
j_gene: TRBJ1-6; v_gene: TRBV5-1; CDR3aa: ASSALQGAVDSPLH
j_gene: TRBJ1-5; v_gene: TRBV27; CDR3aa: ASRRTPTGGSNQPQH
j_gene: TRBJ1-2; v_gene: TRBV4-2; CDR3aa: ASSQQVRGNYGYT
j_gene: TRBJ2-7; v_gene: TRBV27; CDR3aa: ASSLRDNSYEQY
j_gene: TRBJ2-3; v_gene: TRBV5-5; CDR3aa: ASSLGRGGNTDTQY
j_gene: TRBJ2-1; v_gene: TRBV6-2/TRBV6-3; CDR3aa: ASSYSSTTWGGASYNEQF
j_gene: TRBJ2-1; v_gene: TRBV7-3; CDR3aa: ASSLNREGSRSYNEQF
j_gene: TRBJ2-2; v_gene: TRBV9; CDR3aa: ASTGGTVNTGELF
j_gene: TRBJ2-3; v_gene: TRBV10-2; CDR3aa: ASRLSPDTQY
j_gene: TRBJ2-1; v_gene: TRBV11-3; CDR3aa: ASSSPPSEQPEQF
j_gene: TRBJ2-3; v_gene: TRBV19; CDR3aa: ASSTQGLAGEGDTQY
j_gene: TRBJ2-5; v_gene: TRBV7-9; CDR3aa: ASSLTLTGGTQETQY
j_gene: TRBJ2-1; v_gene: TRBV19; CDR3aa: ASSTSSGRAYNEQF
j_gene: TRBJ2-1; v_gene: TRBV24-1; CDR3aa: ATSDRAGDRVEQF
j_gene: TRBJ2-7; v_gene: TRBV27; CDR3aa: ASSLSRDRGRPEQY
j_gene: TRBJ2-7; v_gene: TRBV7-2; CDR3aa: ASSLGTGVAYEQY
j_gene: TRBJ1-1; v_gene: TRBV18; CDR3aa: ASSPTTEFAF
j_gene: TRBJ2-1; v_gene: TRBV11-3; CDR3aa: ASSSASGRSYNEQF
j_gene: TRBJ2-3; v_gene: TRBV3-1/TRBV3-2; CDR3aa: ASSQTSGSRPTDTQY
j_gene: TRBJ1-1; v_gene: TRBV19; CDR3aa: ASSNGGRAIEAF
j_gene: TRBJ2-5; v_gene: TRBV29-1; CDR3aa: SVVLGGMGETQY
j_gene: TRBJ2-3; v_gene: TRBV28; CDR3aa: ATTSGTSGGASTDTQY
j_gene: TRBJ2-1; v_gene: TRBV7-9; CDR3aa: ASSFLAGGRNEQF
j_gene: TRBJ2-5; v_gene: TRBV5-4; CDR3aa: ASTEGTYLGETQY
j_gene: TRBJ2-5; v_gene: TRBV19; CDR3aa: ASSISGVETQY
j_gene: TRBJ2-2; v_gene: TRBV5-1; CDR3aa: ASSPTSGGNGELF
j_gene: TRBJ1-6; v_gene: TRBV6-5; CDR3aa: ATRPGRGNSPLH
j_gene: TRBJ1-6; v_gene: TRBV28; CDR3aa: ASNPTGGARNSPLH
j_gene: TRBJ1-6; v_gene: TRBV18; CDR3aa: ASSPGTGDSPLH
j_gene: TRBJ1-2; v_gene: TRBV2; CDR3aa: ASSGQLPKGGYT
j_gene: TRBJ1-5; v_gene: TRBV28; CDR3aa: ASRSNQPQH
j_gene: TRBJ1-2; v_gene: TRBV27; CDR3aa: ASTMSGEGYGYT
j_gene: TRBJ2-7; v_gene: TRBV6-6; CDR3aa: ASSLTQGAPHEQY
j_gene: TRBJ2-1; v_gene: TRBV6-5; CDR3aa: ASSPRIAGNEQF
j_gene: TRBJ2-1; v_gene: TRBV5-3; CDR3aa: ARSLAAGAFYNEQF